Presented here are 17 T cell receptor beta chains from one specimen sequenced in a study of glioma-infiltrating T cells. The iRepertoire nested amplicon-rescue multiplex PCR amplified TCR alpha and beta CDR3s from RNA. TCRdb called the multiplex PCR reads again in MiXCR, with one record for every CDR3 protein. The sample yields fewer than 90,000 distinct CDR3 sequences, 20% to 25% seen once. Sample: glioma tissue, nonneoplastic brain tissue, or PBMCs (not recorded which). The source is a human donor with low-grade glioma or glioblastoma, undergoing nonglioma brain surgery, or in good health (not recorded which).

The table lists this clonotype with many counts. This rearrangement joins TRBV20-1 to TRBJ1-6; D is perhaps TRBD1 (6 bases). CDR3 length equals 15 residues. Germline V gene lookup returns CDR1 DFQATT and CDR2 SNEGSKA (reference sequence). V was shortened by 6 bases and J by 0 bases, with 12 bases between the two germline ends. CDR3 amino acids: CSARPGHSYNSPLHF. In nucleotides, the CDR3 is TGCAGTGCCCGGCCGGGACACTCCTATAATTCACCCCTCCACTTT.

The chain couples TRBV7-9 to TRBJ1-2; no firm D call. The germline V gene encodes CDR1 SEHNR and CDR2 FQNEAQ (reference sequence). With 5 bases removed from V and 3 bases from J, the gap between germline ends came to 7 bases. The CDR3 loop spans 12 amino acids. CDR3 protein: CASSQTDYGYTF. CDR3 in DNA: TGTGCCAGCAGCCAGACTGACTATGGCTACACCTTC. Supplemented by reference TRBV7-9 and TRBJ1-2, the full variable domain reads DTGVSQNPRHKITKRGQNVTFRCDPISEHNRLYWYRQTLGQGPEFLTYFQNEAQLEKSRLLSDRFSAERPKGSFSTLEIQRTEQGDSAMYLCASSQTDYGYTFGSGTRLTVV.

This chain uses TRBV3-1 with TRBJ2-7, with D hard to call. The CDR3 extends over 11 amino acids. Trimming cost V 4 bases and J 2 bases, with 3 bases left between them. The germline V gene has CDR1 LGHDT and CDR2 YNNKEL (reference sequence). The CDR3 bases are TGTGCCAGCAGCCCAGCCTACGAGCAGTACTTC. The encoded protein is CASSPAYEQYF.

This clonotype has a count of ten or more. The chain couples TRBV20-1 to TRBJ2-4; TRBD1 matches at 7 bases. Losses at the gene ends were 1 base for V and 2 bases for J; bases not matched to a gene: 8. The CDR3 is made up of 16 amino acids. Germline V lookup: CDR1 DFQATT, CDR2 SNEGSKA (reference sequence). CDR3 protein: CSARGTRGSSKNIQYF. The CDR3 DNA reads as TGCAGTGCTAGAGGGACCAGGGGGAGTTCCAAAAACATTCAGTACTTC.

This clonotype was observed a handful of times. The V gene is TRBV5-4, the J gene TRBJ1-3; 11 nucleotides agree with TRBD1. CDR3 length: 14 residues. The ends lost 9 bases at V and 3 bases at J; junction bases unmatched: 5. Germline CDR1 and CDR2: SGHNT and YYREEE (reference sequence). CDR3 in DNA: TGTGCCACCGGACAGGGGGCGCGTGGAAACACCATATATTTT. Its translation: CATGQGARGNTIYF.

The chain combines TRBV7-2 with TRBJ2-7; D gene unclear. Germline CDR1 reads SGHTA; CDR2 reads FQGNSA. The V end was cut by 10 bases, the J end by 2 bases, with 15 bases between. The CDR3 runs to 13 residues. CDR3 protein: CANTVHSTYEQYF. The CDR3 DNA is TGTGCCAACACCGTACATTCTACCTACGAGCAGTACTTC.

This clonotype was counted only a few times. The chain joins TRBV5-1 to TRBJ2-7; 7 bases are shared with TRBD1. The germline CDR1 and CDR2 sequences are SGHRS and YFSETQ. CDR3 size: 12 residues. After removal of 4 bases from V and 6 bases from J, the junction contained 4 bases not matched to a gene. This CDR3 reads CASSVTGVEQYF. CDR3 DNA sequence: TGCGCCAGCAGCGTAACAGGGGTCGAGCAGTACTTC. The full variable domain, completed using reference TRBV5-1 and TRBJ2-7, is KAGVTQTPRYLIKTRGQQVTLSCSPISGHRSVSWYQQTPGQGLQFLFEYFSETQRNKGNFPGRFSGRQFSNSRSEMNVSTLELGDSALYLCASSVTGVEQYFGPGTRLTVT.

Remarks on this clonotype: Given the absence of the conserved phenylalanine or tryptophan at the CDR3 end, a read error is likely. CDR3 DNA sequence: TGCAGCGTCGCCTCGGGACAGGGAATGAGTGAGCAGTTCCTC. It is translated as CSVASGQGMSEQFL. The chain carries TRBV29-1 and TRBJ2-1; 9 nucleotides agree with TRBD1. V lost 6 bases to trimming and J lost 9 bases; unmatched junction nucleotides: 12. The CDR3 is made up of 14 amino acids. CDR1 is SQVTM, CDR2 ANQGSEA, per germline.

This clonotype occurred many times. The rearrangement uses TRBV27 and TRBJ2-3; 8 bases align to TRBD2. This CDR3 has 13 amino acids. After removal of 4 bases from V and 6 bases from J, the junction contained 3 bases not matched to a gene. CDR1 and CDR2 from the germline V gene are MNHEY and SMNVEV (reference sequence). CDR3 sequence: CASSSGGVDTQYF. CDR3 coding DNA: TGTGCCAGCAGTTCGGGAGGGGTGGATACGCAGTATTTT.

About this clonotype: The junction departs from the called germline gene at one end, perhaps through a read error. V is TRBV20-1 and J is TRBJ1-5, with 7 bases that match TRBD1. CDR1 is DFQATT, CDR2 SNEGSKA, per germline (reference sequence). The length of the CDR3 is 15 residues. CDR3 in amino acids: CTATYRGNSNQPQHF. CDR3 coding DNA: TGCACTGCTACATACAGGGGAAATAGCAATCAGCCCCAGCATTTT.

Remarks on this clonotype: This may arise from a read error, as a much more abundant clone is one base away. The chain combines TRBV14 with TRBJ2-3; the D gene could be TRBD1 or TRBD2 (5 bases each). Looked up from germline, CDR1 is SGHDN and CDR2 is FVKESK. The CDR3 runs 16 residues. The CDR3 loop reads CASSQVGWTSTGTQYF. The DNA of the CDR3 is TGTGCCAGCAGCCAAGTTGGCTGGACTTCCACAGGTACGCAGTATTTT. Combining the CDR3 with reference TRBV14 and TRBJ2-3 gives the whole variable domain EAGVTQFPSHSVIEKGQTVTLRCDPISGHDNLYWYRRVMGKEIKFLLHFVKESKQDESGMPNNRFLAERTGGTYSTLKVQPAELEDSGVYFCASSQVGWTSTGTQYFGPGTRLTVL.

This clonotype was observed at least ten times. The chain recombines TRBV25-1 with TRBJ2-3; no clear D gene. Germline CDR1 is MGHDK and CDR2 is SYGVNS. CDR3 length equals 12 residues. Trimming took 6 bases from V and 6 from J, leaving 10 bases between them. For the CDR3, the DNA is TGTGCCAGCAGAGGATTCCCGGATACGCAGTATTTT. It codes for CASRGFPDTQYF.

The rearrangement joins TRBV11-2 to TRBJ2-7, with TRBD1 as a possible D gene (6 bases). Trimming took off 5 bases at V and 1 base at J, with 9 bases between the two ends. Per germline, CDR1 SGHAT and CDR2 FQNNGV. This CDR3 spans 13 amino acids. The CDR3 is CASSDGQSYEQYF. The CDR3 coding sequence is TGTGCCAGCAGCGACGGACAGTCCTACGAGCAGTACTTC.

This chain joins TRBV20-1 and TRBJ1-2, with D possibly TRBD1 on 6 matching bases. The CDR3 runs 14 residues. V lost 5 bases to trimming and J lost 9 bases, with 22 bases between them. From germline, CDR1 is DFQATT and CDR2 SNEGSKA (reference sequence). CDR3 in amino acids: CSAGGGGTTYCYTF. In DNA form, the CDR3 reads TGCAGTGCTGGGGGGGGGGGGACAACATATTGCTACACCTTC.

About this clonotype itself: A read error may be the cause here, since a much bigger clone is one base away. This chain connects TRBV5-4 to TRBJ2-7, with TRBD1 identical over 8 bases. Germline-derived CDR1 and CDR2 are SGHNT and YYREEE (reference sequence). CDR3 size: 16 residues. The CDR3 sequence: CASSPPNRDRTYEQHF. The CDR3, as DNA: TGTGCCAGCAGCCCGCCCAATCGGGACAGGACCTACGAGCAGCACTTC.

For this clonotype: A much larger clone differs from this one at a single base, so this may be a read error. This chain joins TRBV18 and TRBJ1-6; weak D call: TRBD1 (5 bases). V lost 1 base and J 1 base, leaving 17 bases between the germline ends. CDR1 is KGHSH, CDR2 LQKENI, per germline. The CDR3 totals 19 residues. CDR3 coding DNA: TGTGCCAGCTCACCACTGGGACCCCTCGGGACGTCCTATAATTCACCCCTCCACTTT. Its protein is CASSPLGPLGTSYNSPLHF.

This clonotype qualifies as medium-sized. The chain combines TRBV20-1 with TRBJ2-7, with 7 bases aligning to TRBD1. From germline, CDR1 is DFQATT and CDR2 SNEGSKA (reference sequence). J was trimmed by 2 bases and V by 1 base; bases with no gene match: 8. The CDR3 extends over 15 amino acids. Here the CDR3 DNA reads TGCAGTGCTAGAGGAGGTGGGACAGTCACCTACGAGCAGTACTTC. It translates to CSARGGGTVTYEQYF.